This entry lists 22 T cell receptor beta chains sequenced from one sample in a study of regulatory and conventional T cells in RAG deficiency. Using immunoSEQ multiplex PCR, the repertoire was profiled, and TCRdb retains in-frame clones only, with some absent. This sample has 10,000 to 15,000 clones, with roughly 94% found just once. Genomic DNA came from blood regulatory T cells gated CD4+ CD25-high CD127-low. The data were also submitted as part of a second study, on regulatory T cells. That study reports: Amplification used 52 TRBV primers and 13 TRBJ primers.

The sequenced sample consisted of CD127- CD25+ CD4+ Tregs sorted from blood. Source of these receptors: a human donor in good health.

The chain employs TRBV13 and TRBJ2-3; the match to TRBD2 covers 9 bases. The junction had 8 bases not matched to a gene; V was cut back by 9 bases and J by 4 bases. The CDR3 covers 14 residues. Germline V gives CDR1 PRHDT, CDR2 FYEKMQ (reference sequence). The CDR3 protein is CASSMAGGADTQYF. The CDR3 DNA reads as TGTGCCAGTTCAATGGCGGGGGGGGCAGATACGCAGTATTTT.

In this sample, this clone turned up once. V usage is TRBV11-3 and J usage is TRBJ2-7, with 10 bases matching TRBD1. Trimming removed 5 bases from V and 1 base from J; junction bases left unmatched: 11. CDR3 length: 17 residues. Germline CDR1 is SGHNT and CDR2 is YENEEA. Here the CDR3 DNA reads TGTGCCAGCAGCCAAGCCGGGACAGGGGAAGTGTCCTACGAGCAGTACTTC. This codes for CASSQAGTGEVSYEQYF.

The V gene is TRBV7-9, the J gene TRBJ2-1; 8 nucleotides line up with TRBD2. V dropped 5 bases and J dropped 6; count of bases not matched to a gene: 18. Per germline, CDR1 SEHNR and CDR2 FQNEAQ (reference sequence). The CDR3 extends over 18 amino acids. CDR3 sequence reads: CASSRLTGGRRGGNEQFF. The CDR3 DNA reads TGTGCCAGCAGCCGTCTGACGGGGGGGCGAAGAGGCGGCAATGAGCAGTTCTTC.

The rearrangement links TRBV4-1 to TRBJ1-2, with TRBD1 as a possible D gene (6 bases). The CDR3 consists of 18 residues. The V gene's germline CDR1 is MGHRA and CDR2 YSYEKL. V gave up 1 base and J gave up 5 bases, with 23 bases separating them. The CDR3 loop reads CASSQVSGGRATPYGYTF. The CDR3, as DNA: TGCGCCAGCAGCCAAGTCTCGGGGGGCAGGGCGACACCGTATGGCTACACCTTC.

As concerns this clone: A read error may produce the germline difference seen at one junction end. The identical CDR3 is also encoded by other nucleotide sequences in the sample. V gene TRBV18 combines with J gene TRBJ1-2; possible D gene TRBD1, 6 bases. The V gene's germline CDR1 is KGHSH and CDR2 LQKENI. There are 15 residues in the CDR3. The CDR3, as DNA: TGTGCTAGCTCAGACCAGAGGGGACACCACTATGGCTACACCTTC. This translates into CASSDQRGHHYGYTF.

The rearrangement joins TRBV5-6 to TRBJ1-1; 9 bases are shared with TRBD1. J gave up 6 bases and V 0 bases, and 6 bases lay outside the gene matches. Germline V gene sequence: CDR1 SGHDT, CDR2 YYEEEE. This CDR3 has 15 residues. The CDR3 nucleotides read TGTGCCAGCAGCTTGGAAGGGACAGGGCGGGCTGAAGCTTTCTTT. It yields the protein CASSLEGTGRAEAFF. Variable domain in full (rest from reference TRBV5-6 and TRBJ1-1): DAGVTQSPTHLIKTRGQQVTLRCSPKSGHDTVSWYQQALGQGPQFIFQYYEEEERQRGNFPDRFSGHQFPNYSSELNVNALLLGDSALYLCASSLEGTGRAEAFFGQGTRLTVV.

The V gene is TRBV19, the J gene TRBJ1-5; D is possibly TRBD1 (5 bases). This CDR3 is built from 15 residues. V dropped 2 bases and J dropped 7 bases, with 15 bases sitting between them. Germline values: CDR1 LNHDA, CDR2 SQIVND (reference sequence). The CDR3 reads CASSIQVGGRQPQHF. The CDR3 DNA reads as TGTGCCAGTAGTATACAGGTGGGGGGTCGCCAGCCCCAGCATTTT.

The rearrangement uses TRBV5-6 and TRBJ1-1; unclear D gene. CDR3 length: 12 residues. The germline V gene encodes CDR1 SGHDT and CDR2 YYEEEE. The V gene lost 3 bases and the J gene lost 1 base, with 4 bases spanning the gap. Written as DNA, the CDR3 is TGTGCCAGCAGCTCCAGGAACACTGAAGCTTTCTTT. This codes for CASSSRNTEAFF.

CDR3 region: CASSIEGTTYEQYF. The CDR3, as DNA: TGTGCCAGTAGTATAGAAGGCACTACATACGAGCAGTACTTC. The rearrangement joins TRBV19 to TRBJ2-5; D gene unclear. The J call could be wrong; TRBJ2-7 is a better fit for the DNA end. The CDR3 has 14 amino acids. Germline V CDR1 and CDR2: LNHDA, SQIVND (reference sequence).

This rearrangement joins TRBV19 to TRBJ2-3; possible D gene TRBD2, 5 bases. CDR3 length: 13 amino acids. V shed 3 bases and J shed 4 bases, with 8 bases lying between them. Germline lookup yields CDR1 LNHDA and CDR2 SQIVND (reference sequence). The CDR3 loop is CASSIRGSDTQYF. CDR3 coding DNA: TGTGCCAGTAGTATTCGGGGTTCAGATACGCAGTATTTT.

The genes are TRBV4-1 and TRBJ2-1; possibly TRBD2 for D (7 bases). The CDR3 covers 14 residues. V lost 1 base, J lost 6 bases, and 10 bases lay in between. The germline V gene encodes CDR1 MGHRA and CDR2 YSYEKL. The CDR3 DNA reads TGCGCCAGCAGCCAAGGAGGGGGGGTCAATGAGCAGTTCTTC. It specifies CASSQGGGVNEQFF.

This clone showed up just a few times. This chain connects TRBV30 to TRBJ2-7; 7 bases match TRBD2. After removal of 5 bases from V and 2 bases from J, the junction contained 9 bases not matched to a gene. CDR1 and CDR2 (germline): GTSNPN, SVGIG (reference sequence). The CDR3 totals 14 residues. The CDR3 here is CAWGEQAGPYEQYF. For the CDR3, the DNA is TGTGCCTGGGGGGAACAAGCGGGGCCCTACGAGCAGTACTTC. Looking up the rest from reference TRBV30 and TRBJ2-7 gives the full variable domain: SQTIHQWPATLVQPVGSPLSLECTVEGTSNPNLYWYRQAAGRGLQLLFYSVGIGQISSEVPQNLSASRPQDRQFILSSKKLLLSDSGFYLCAWGEQAGPYEQYFGPGTRLTVT.

With respect to this clone: The same CDR3 also results from other DNA sequences found in this sample. The V and J genes are TRBV10-1 and TRBJ1-6; 9 positions match TRBD1. Germline CDR1 is WNHNN and CDR2 is SYGVQD (reference sequence). J gave up 2 bases and V 3 bases, and 8 bases lay outside the gene matches. This CDR3 comprises 18 residues. The CDR3 loop reads CASSEGRDRDPYNSPLHF. CDR3 nucleotide sequence: TGCGCCAGCAGTGAAGGCCGGGACAGGGATCCCTATAATTCACCCCTCCACTTT.

The rearrangement uses TRBV20-1 and TRBJ1-2; D unclear. CDR1 is DFQATT and CDR2 is SNEGSKA in the germline V gene (reference sequence). The CDR3 is 10 residues long. V lost 4 bases, J lost 5 bases, and 5 bases lay in between. The CDR3 here is CSATQYGYTF. CDR3 nucleotide sequence: TGCAGTGCTACCCAGTATGGCTACACCTTC.

Comment on this clone: In the same sample, other DNA sequences code for this CDR3. The CDR3 loop reads CASSLLQYNSPLHF. The CDR3 bases are TGTGCCAGCAGTTTGTTACAATATAATTCACCCCTCCACTTT. The V and J genes are TRBV27 and TRBJ1-6; D is unresolved. The V gene lost 3 bases and the J gene lost 4 bases, with 7 bases spanning the gap. The germline gives CDR1 MNHEY, CDR2 SMNVEV (reference sequence). The CDR3 length is 14 residues.

The V call is TRBV19, the J call TRBJ1-1; 9 bases fit TRBD1. From germline, CDR1 is LNHDA and CDR2 SQIVND (reference sequence). There are 15 residues in the CDR3. After removal of 7 bases from V and 4 bases from J, the junction contained 10 bases not matched to a gene. For the CDR3, the DNA is TGTGCCAGTACCCCCTCGGACAGGGGAGGCACTGAAGCTTTCTTT. Translating it yields CASTPSDRGGTEAFF.

This clone came up once. This chain uses TRBV10-2 with TRBJ2-7, with 9 bases that match TRBD1. The CDR3 consists of 13 residues. V dropped 4 bases and J dropped 5; count of bases not matched to a gene: 3. Germline CDR1 WSHSY, CDR2 SAAADI. In DNA, the CDR3 is TGCGCCAGCAGTGGGGACAGGGACCACGAGCAGTACTTC. It specifies CASSGDRDHEQYF.

The chain uses TRBV5-4 and TRBJ2-5; D possibly corresponds to TRBD2 (6 bases). The DNA matches TRBJ2-7 better at its end, which makes the J call doubtful. The CDR3 runs 16 residues. Germline V CDR1 and CDR2: SGHNT, YYREEE (reference sequence). In nucleotides, the CDR3 is TGTGCCAGCAGCCTAACCGGGACTCCGAGGGGCTACGAGCAGTACTTC. It specifies CASSLTGTPRGYEQYF.

The chain combines TRBV6-5 with TRBJ1-2, with D possibly matching TRBD1 (6 bases). V shed 2 bases and J shed 3 bases, with 16 bases lying between them. The CDR3 spans 16 residues. The germline V gene has CDR1 MNHEY and CDR2 SVGAGI. CDR3: CASSYRTATGHYGYTF. CDR3 in DNA: TGTGCCAGCAGTTACCGGACAGCAACGGGCCACTATGGCTACACCTTC.

The J gene is TRBJ2-1, the V gene TRBV7-3; a possible D gene is TRBD2 (6 bases). Germline V gene sequence: CDR1 SGHTA, CDR2 FQGTGA. V was pared by 5 bases and J by 0 bases, with 17 bases between. This CDR3 is 17 amino acids long. CDR3 sequence reads: CASSIGDGGYSYNEQFF. The CDR3 DNA reads as TGTGCCAGCAGCATAGGTGATGGGGGGTACTCCTACAATGAGCAGTTCTTC.

The V gene is TRBV19, the J gene TRBJ2-1; the D gene is possibly TRBD2 (5 bases). Trimming removed 2 bases from V and 11 bases from J, with 13 bases in between. Germline V gene lookup returns CDR1 LNHDA and CDR2 SQIVND (reference sequence). The CDR3 has 13 residues. The CDR3 DNA reads as TGTGCCAGTAGTATAAACGGCGGGCTGCAGCAGTTCTTC. Its translation: CASSINGGLQQFF.

This clone was observed a single time. The chain employs TRBV6-7 and TRBJ1-4, with 7 bases fitting TRBD1. TRBV6-7 is known as an ORF, though its function is uncertain. V lost 7 bases, J lost 0 bases, and 11 bases stayed unmatched. The CDR3 loop spans 17 amino acids. The CDR3 region is CASIGPRQGSTNEKLFF. The DNA of the CDR3 is TGTGCCAGCATTGGGCCTCGACAGGGATCAACTAATGAAAAACTGTTTTTT.